These 2 T cell receptor beta chains were all obtained from the same sample, sequenced in a study of CD8 T cells in Susac syndrome. Random hexamers primed reverse transcription of about 0.45 to 1 ug RNA. TCRdb fed the immunoSEQ multiplex PCR reads into MiXCR, producing one record per CDR3 protein. The profile shows 100,000 to 150,000 distinct CDR3 sequences, about 94% of them singletons. The sequencing input was CD8+ T cells from PBMCs. The receptors come from a human donor with Susac syndrome.

The chain recombines TRBV12-3 or TRBV12-4 with TRBJ1-1; 8 nucleotides match TRBD1. CDR3 length equals 13 residues. J was trimmed by 6 bases and V by 3 bases; bases with no gene match: 3. Here the CDR3 reads CASSFQGAAEAFF. The CDR3 DNA reads TGTGCCAGCAGTTTTCAGGGGGCGGCTGAAGCTTTCTTT.

V usage is TRBV27 and J usage is TRBJ2-7; 8 bases are a match to TRBD2. The ends lost 6 bases at V and 3 bases at J; junction bases unmatched: 4. In germline, CDR1 is MNHEY, CDR2 SMNVEV (reference sequence). This CDR3 region has 13 residues. This chain's CDR3 is CASSLSGSYEQYF. CDR3 DNA: TGTGCCAGCAGCTTGAGCGGGAGCTACGAGCAGTACTTC.